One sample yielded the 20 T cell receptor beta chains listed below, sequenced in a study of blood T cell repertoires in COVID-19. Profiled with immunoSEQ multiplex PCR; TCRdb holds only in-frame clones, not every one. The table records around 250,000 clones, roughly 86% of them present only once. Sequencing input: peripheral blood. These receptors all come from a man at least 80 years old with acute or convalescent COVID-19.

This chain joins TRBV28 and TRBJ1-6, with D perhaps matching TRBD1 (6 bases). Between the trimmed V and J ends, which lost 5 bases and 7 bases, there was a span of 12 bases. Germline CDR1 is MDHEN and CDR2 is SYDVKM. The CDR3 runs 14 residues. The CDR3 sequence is CASSAATGNSPLHF. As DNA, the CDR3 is TGTGCCAGCAGTGCGGCAACAGGGAATTCACCCCTCCACTTT.

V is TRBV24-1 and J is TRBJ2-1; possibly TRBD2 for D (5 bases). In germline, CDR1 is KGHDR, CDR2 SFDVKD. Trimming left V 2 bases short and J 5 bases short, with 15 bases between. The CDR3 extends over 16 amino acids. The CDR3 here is CATSDSSGEAHNEQFF. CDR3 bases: TGTGCCACCAGTGATTCCTCCGGGGAAGCCCACAATGAGCAGTTCTTC.

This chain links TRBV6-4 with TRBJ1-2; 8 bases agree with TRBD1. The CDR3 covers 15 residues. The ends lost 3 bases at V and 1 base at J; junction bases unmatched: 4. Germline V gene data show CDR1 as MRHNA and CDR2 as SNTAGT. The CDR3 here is CASSEGTGFNYGYTF. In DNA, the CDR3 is TGTGCCAGCAGTGAGGGGACAGGCTTTAACTATGGCTACACCTTC.

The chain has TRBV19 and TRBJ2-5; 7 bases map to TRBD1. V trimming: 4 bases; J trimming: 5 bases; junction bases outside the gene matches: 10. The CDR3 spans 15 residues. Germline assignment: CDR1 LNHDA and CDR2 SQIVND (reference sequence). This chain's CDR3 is CASSRSGGIGETQYF. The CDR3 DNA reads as TGTGCCAGTAGTAGGTCAGGGGGTATAGGGGAGACCCAGTACTTC.

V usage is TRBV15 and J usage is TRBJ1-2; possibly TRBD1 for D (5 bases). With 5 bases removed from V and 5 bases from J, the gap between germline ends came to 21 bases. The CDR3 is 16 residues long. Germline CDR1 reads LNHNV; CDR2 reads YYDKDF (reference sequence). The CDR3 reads CATSLSGQGRSYGYTF. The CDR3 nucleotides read TGTGCCACCAGCCTAAGCGGGCAGGGACGATCGTATGGCTACACCTTC.

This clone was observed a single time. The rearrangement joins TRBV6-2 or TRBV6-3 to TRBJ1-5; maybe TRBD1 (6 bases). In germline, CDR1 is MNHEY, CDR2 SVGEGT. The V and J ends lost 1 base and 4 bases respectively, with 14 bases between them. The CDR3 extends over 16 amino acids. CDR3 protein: CASSYYLRGTNQPQHF. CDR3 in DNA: TGTGCCAGCAGTTACTACTTGAGAGGGACAAATCAGCCCCAGCATTTT.

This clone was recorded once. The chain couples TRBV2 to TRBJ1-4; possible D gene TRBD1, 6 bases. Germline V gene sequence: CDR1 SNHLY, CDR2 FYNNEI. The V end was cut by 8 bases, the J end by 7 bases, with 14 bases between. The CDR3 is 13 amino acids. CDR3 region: CASSIGQPEKLFF. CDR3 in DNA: TGTGCCAGCTCGATCGGACAGCCTGAAAAACTGTTTTTT.

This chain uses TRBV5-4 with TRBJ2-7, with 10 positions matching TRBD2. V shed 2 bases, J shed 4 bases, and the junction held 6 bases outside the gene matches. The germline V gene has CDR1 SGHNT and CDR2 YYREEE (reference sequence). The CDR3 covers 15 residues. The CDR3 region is CASSFPGTSVYEQYF. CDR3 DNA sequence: TGTGCCAGCAGCTTCCCCGGGACTAGCGTGTACGAGCAGTACTTC.

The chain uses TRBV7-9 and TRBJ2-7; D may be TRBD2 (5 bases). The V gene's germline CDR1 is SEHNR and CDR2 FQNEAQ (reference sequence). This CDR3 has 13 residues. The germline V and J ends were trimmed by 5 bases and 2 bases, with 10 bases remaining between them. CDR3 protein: CASSPPGTYEQYF. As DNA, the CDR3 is TGTGCCAGCAGCCCCCCCGGGACCTACGAGCAGTACTTC.

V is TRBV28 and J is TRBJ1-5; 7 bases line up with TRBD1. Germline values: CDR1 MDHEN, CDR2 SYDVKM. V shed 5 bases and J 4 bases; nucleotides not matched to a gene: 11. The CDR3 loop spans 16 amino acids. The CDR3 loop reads CASSPQQGIQNQPQHF. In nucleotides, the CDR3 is TGTGCCAGCAGTCCTCAACAGGGGATCCAGAATCAGCCCCAGCATTTT.

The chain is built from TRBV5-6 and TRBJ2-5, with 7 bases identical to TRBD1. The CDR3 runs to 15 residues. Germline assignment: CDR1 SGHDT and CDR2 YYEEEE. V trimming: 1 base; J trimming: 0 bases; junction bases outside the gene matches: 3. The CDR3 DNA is TGTGCCAGCAGCTTGCTGGGACAGTACCAAGAGACCCAGTACTTC. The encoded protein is CASSLLGQYQETQYF.

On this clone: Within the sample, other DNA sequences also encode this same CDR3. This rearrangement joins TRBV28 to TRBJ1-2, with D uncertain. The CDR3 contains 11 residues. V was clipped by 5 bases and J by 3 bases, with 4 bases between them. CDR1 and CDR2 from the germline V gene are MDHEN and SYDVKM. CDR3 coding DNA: TGTGCCAGCAGTCGGGACTATGGCTACACCTTC. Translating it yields CASSRDYGYTF.

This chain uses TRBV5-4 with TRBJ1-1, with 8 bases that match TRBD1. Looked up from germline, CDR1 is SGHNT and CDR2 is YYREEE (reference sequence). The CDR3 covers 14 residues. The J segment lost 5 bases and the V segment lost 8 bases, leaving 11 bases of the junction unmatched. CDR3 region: CASHNTGGETEAFF. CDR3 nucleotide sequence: TGTGCCAGTCATAATACAGGGGGAGAGACTGAAGCTTTCTTT.

The CDR3 region has the DNA TGTGCCAGCAGTGTGGCGGGAGGCAGCTATGAGCAGTTCTTC. This gives the protein CASSVAGGSYEQFF. V is TRBV6-4 and J is TRBJ2-1; TRBD2 matches 8 bases. Germline trimming cut 4 bases from V and 8 bases from J; bases unmatched to any gene: 7. Germline V CDR1 and CDR2: MRHNA, SNTAGT. The CDR3 is 14 amino acids.

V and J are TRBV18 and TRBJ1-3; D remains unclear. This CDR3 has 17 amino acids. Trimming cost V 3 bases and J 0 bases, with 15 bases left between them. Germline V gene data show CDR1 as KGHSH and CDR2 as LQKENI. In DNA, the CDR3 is TGTGCCAGCTCACCCGGCAATTGGCGGCTCTCTGGAAACACCATATATTTT. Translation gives CASSPGNWRLSGNTIYF.

Here the CDR3 reads CASSFEGHGELFF. CDR3 coding DNA: TGTGCCAGCAGTTTCGAGGGACACGGGGAGCTGTTTTTT. The chain recombines TRBV28 with TRBJ2-2; the D gene is possibly TRBD1 (6 bases). CDR1 is MDHEN, CDR2 SYDVKM, per germline. CDR3 length: 13 amino acids. The V and J ends lost 3 bases and 7 bases respectively, with 9 bases between them.

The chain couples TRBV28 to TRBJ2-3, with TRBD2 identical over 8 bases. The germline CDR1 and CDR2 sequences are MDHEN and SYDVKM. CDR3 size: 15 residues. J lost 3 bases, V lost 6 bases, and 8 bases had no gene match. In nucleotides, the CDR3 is TGTGCCAGCAGCCCCCGGGGGGGCGTGACAGATACGCAGTATTTT. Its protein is CASSPRGGVTDTQYF.

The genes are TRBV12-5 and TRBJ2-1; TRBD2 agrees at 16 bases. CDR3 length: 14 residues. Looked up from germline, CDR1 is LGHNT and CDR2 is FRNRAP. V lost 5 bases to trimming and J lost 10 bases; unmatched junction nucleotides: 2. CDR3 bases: TGTGCTAGTGGTCCGGGACTAGCGGGGGGGGAGCAGTTCTTC. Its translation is CASGPGLAGGEQFF.

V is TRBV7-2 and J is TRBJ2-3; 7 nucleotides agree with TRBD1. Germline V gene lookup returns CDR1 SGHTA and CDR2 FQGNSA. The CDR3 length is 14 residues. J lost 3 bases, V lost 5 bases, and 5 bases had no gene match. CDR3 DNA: TGTGCCAGCAGCCTGGCAGGGGGAACAGATACGCAGTATTTT. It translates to CASSLAGGTDTQYF.

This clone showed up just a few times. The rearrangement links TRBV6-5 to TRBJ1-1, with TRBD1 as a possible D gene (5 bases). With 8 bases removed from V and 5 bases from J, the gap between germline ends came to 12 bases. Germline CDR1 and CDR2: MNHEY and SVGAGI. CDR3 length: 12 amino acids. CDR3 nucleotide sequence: TGTGCCAGCTTCAAGGGGCGAACTGAAGCTTTCTTT. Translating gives CASFKGRTEAFF.